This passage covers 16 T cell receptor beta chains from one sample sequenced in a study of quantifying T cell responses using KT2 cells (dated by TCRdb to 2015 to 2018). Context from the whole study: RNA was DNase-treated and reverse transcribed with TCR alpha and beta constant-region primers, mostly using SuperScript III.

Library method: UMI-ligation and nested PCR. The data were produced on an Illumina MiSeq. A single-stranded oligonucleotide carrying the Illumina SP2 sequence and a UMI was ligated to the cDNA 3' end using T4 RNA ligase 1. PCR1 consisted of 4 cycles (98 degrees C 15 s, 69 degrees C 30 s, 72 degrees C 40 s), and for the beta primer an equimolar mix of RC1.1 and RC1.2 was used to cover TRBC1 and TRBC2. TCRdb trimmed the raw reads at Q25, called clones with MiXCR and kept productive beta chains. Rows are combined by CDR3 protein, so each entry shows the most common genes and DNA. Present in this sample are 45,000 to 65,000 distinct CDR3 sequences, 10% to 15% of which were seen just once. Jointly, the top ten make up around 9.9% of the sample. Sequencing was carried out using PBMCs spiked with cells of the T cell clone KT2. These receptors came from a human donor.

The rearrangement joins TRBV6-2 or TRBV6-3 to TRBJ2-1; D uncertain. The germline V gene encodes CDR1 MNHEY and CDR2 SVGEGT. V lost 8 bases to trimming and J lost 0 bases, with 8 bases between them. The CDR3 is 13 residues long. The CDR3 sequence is CASQESSYNEQFF. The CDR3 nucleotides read TGTGCCAGCCAAGAGAGCTCCTACAATGAGCAGTTCTTC.

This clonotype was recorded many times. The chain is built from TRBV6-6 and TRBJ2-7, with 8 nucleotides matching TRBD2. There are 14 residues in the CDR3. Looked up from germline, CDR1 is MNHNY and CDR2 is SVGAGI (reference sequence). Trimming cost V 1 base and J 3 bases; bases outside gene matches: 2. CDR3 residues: CASSYFAGGYEQYF. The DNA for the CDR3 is TGTGCCAGCAGTTACTTCGCGGGGGGCTACGAGCAGTACTTC.

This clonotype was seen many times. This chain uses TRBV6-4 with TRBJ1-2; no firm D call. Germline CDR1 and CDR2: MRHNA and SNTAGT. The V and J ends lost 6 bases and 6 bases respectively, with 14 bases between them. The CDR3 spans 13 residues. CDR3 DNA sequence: TGTGCCAGCAGCTCCGGGCCCCAAGATGGCTACACCTTC. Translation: CASSSGPQDGYTF.

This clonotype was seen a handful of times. CDR3 in amino acids: CASSFIREIEETQYF. CDR3 bases: TGTGCCAGCAGCTTCATCCGGGAGATAGAAGAGACCCAGTACTTC. The V gene is TRBV11-3, the J gene TRBJ2-5, with a possible D match to TRBD2 (6 bases). In germline, CDR1 is SGHNT, CDR2 YENEEA. V lost 3 bases, J lost 3 bases, and 14 bases lay in between. The CDR3 runs 15 residues. The variable domain in full, completed from reference TRBV11-3 and TRBJ2-5, reads EAGVVQSPRYKIIEKKQPVAFWCNPISGHNTLYWYLQNLGQGPELLIRYENEEAVDDSQLPKDRFSAERLKGVDSTLKIQPAELGDSAVYLCASSFIREIEETQYFGPGTRLLVL.

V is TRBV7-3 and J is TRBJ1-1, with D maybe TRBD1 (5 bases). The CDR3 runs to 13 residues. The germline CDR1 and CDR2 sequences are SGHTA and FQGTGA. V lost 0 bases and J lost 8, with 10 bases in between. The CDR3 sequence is CASSLTWSGEAFF. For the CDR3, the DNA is TGTGCCAGCAGCTTAACGTGGTCAGGGGAAGCTTTCTTT.

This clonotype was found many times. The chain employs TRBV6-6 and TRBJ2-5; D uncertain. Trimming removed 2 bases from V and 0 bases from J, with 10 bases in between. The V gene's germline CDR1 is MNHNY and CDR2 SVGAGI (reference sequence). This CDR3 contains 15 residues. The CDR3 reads CASSYAGPDQETQYF. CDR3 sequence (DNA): TGTGCCAGCAGTTACGCCGGGCCGGACCAAGAGACCCAGTACTTC.

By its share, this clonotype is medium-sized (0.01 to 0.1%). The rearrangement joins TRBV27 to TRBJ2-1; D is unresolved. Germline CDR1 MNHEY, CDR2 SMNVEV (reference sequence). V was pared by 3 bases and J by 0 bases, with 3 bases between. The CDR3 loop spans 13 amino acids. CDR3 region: CASSLYSYNEQFF. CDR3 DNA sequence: TGTGCCAGCAGTTTGTACTCCTACAATGAGCAGTTCTTC.

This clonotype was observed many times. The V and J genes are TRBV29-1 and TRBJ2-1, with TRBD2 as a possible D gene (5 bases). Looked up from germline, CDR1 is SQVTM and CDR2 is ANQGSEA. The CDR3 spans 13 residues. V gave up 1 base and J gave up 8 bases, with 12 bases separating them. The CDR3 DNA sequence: TGCAGCGTTGAAGGGTCCGCTAGCTATGAGCAGTTCTTC. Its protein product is CSVEGSASYEQFF.

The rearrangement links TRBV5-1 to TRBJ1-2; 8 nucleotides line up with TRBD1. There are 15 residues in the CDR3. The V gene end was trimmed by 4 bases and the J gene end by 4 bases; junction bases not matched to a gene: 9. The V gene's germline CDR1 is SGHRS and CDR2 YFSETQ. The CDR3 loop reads CASSPGQGWGYGYTF. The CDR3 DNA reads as TGCGCCAGCAGCCCTGGACAGGGCTGGGGCTATGGCTACACCTTC.

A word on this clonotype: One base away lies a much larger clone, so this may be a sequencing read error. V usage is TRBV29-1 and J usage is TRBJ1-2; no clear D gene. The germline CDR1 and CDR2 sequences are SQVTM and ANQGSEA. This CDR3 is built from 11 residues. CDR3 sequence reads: CSVVQQVDYNF. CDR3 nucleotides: TGCAGCGTTGTTCAGCAAGTAGACTACAACTTC.

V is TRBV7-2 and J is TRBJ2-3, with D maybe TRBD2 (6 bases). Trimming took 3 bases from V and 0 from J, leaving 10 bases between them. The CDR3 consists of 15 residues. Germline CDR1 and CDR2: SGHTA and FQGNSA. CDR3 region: CASSLGLLSTDTQYF. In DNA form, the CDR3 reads TGTGCCAGCAGCTTGGGACTCCTAAGCACAGATACGCAGTATTTT.

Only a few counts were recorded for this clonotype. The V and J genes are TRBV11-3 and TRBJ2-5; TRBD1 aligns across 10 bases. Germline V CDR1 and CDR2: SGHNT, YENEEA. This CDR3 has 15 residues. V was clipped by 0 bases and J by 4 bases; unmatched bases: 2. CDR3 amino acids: CASSLEGTGVETQYF. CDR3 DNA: TGTGCCAGCAGCTTAGAGGGGACAGGGGTAGAGACCCAGTACTTC.

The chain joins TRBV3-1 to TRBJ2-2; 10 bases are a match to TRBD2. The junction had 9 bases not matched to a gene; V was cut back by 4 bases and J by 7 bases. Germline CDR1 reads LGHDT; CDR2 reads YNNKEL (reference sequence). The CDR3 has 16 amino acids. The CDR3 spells CASSPSLAGDRGELFF. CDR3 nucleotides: TGTGCCAGCAGCCCAAGTCTAGCGGGAGATCGCGGGGAGCTGTTTTTT.

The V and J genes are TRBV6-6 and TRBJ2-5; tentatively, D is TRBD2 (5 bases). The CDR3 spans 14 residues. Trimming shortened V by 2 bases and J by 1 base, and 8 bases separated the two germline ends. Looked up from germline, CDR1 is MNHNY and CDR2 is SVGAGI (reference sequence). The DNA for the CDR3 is TGTGCCAGCAGTTACAGCCGGGGCCAAGAGACCCAGTACTTC. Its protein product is CASSYSRGQETQYF.

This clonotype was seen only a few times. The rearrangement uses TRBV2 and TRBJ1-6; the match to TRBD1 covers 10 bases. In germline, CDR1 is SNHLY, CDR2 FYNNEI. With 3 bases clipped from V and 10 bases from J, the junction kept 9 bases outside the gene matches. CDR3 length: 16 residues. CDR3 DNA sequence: TGTGCCAGCAGTGACTCGACAGGGGGCTCTCGATCACCCCTCCACTTT. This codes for CASSDSTGGSRSPLHF.

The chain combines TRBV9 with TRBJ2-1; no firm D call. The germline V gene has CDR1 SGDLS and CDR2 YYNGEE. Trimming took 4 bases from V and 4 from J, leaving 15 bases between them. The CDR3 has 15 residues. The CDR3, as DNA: TGTGCCAGCAGCCCCGTCCAGCTAGGGTACAATGAGCAGTTCTTC. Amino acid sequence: CASSPVQLGYNEQFF.